These T cell receptor beta chains were read from a single sample in a study of CXCR3-negative and CXCR3-positive naive CD8 T cells. After re-calling the 5' RACE reads, TCRdb lists one entry per CDR3 protein, DNA absent. The sample includes more than 45,000 distinct CDR3 sequences. Sequenced sample: memory CD8+ T cells from blood. Every receptor here comes from a human donor in good health. Some clones in this sample may be carry-over from other donors' samples. Both conserved end residues are part of each CDR3.

J	V	CDR3
TRBJ1-2	TRBV18	CASSPGGDYGYTF
TRBJ1-4	TRBV7-9	CATAEGKATNEKLFF
TRBJ2-4	TRBV4-1	CASSQVVEGISQYF
TRBJ1-5	TRBV29-1	CSVAQGYGNQPQHF
TRBJ2-7	TRBV20-1	CSVNDRASYEQYF
TRBJ2-5	TRBV12-3/TRBV12-4	CASSLGSGETQYF
TRBJ2-7	TRBV7-9	CASSSLENYEQYF
TRBJ2-1	TRBV5-6	CASSTGTGAYNEQFF
TRBJ2-7	TRBV30	CAWSQNDYNEQYF
TRBJ2-5	TRBV5-4	CASSLYGGEGETQYF
TRBJ2-1	TRBV7-9	CASSAKSGQEQFF
TRBJ2-7	TRBV13	CASSTRESSLPSYEQYF
TRBJ2-2	TRBV29-1	CSGRALTGELFF
TRBJ2-1	TRBV6-2/TRBV6-3	CASSPLDSYNEQFF
TRBJ2-3	TRBV6-2/TRBV6-3	CASSPFTDTQYF
TRBJ1-1	TRBV29-1	CSVGGVSYTEAFF
TRBJ2-1	TRBV12-3/TRBV12-4	CASSGLAGSYNEQFF
TRBJ1-5	TRBV20-1	CSARDRDLGYDQPQHF
TRBJ2-1	TRBV7-6	CASSLKGDEQFF
TRBJ2-7	TRBV20-1	CSAYRVGGLYYEQYF
TRBJ2-3	TRBV29-1	CSVEDWDRQADTQYF
TRBJ1-2	TRBV12-3/TRBV12-4	CASSRQGGYTF
TRBJ2-1	TRBV7-9	CASSPPSGDLSYNEQFF
TRBJ2-7	TRBV27	CASRQGAEVYEQYF
TRBJ1-1	TRBV12-3/TRBV12-4	CASSLALGQTEAFF
TRBJ2-1	TRBV7-3	CASSLNPLIAGATDEQFF
TRBJ2-2	TRBV28	CASTLRGGLLSGELFF
TRBJ2-5	TRBV28	CASRILKDLPGETQYF
TRBJ1-1	TRBV25-1	CASSDWTYMNTEAFF
TRBJ2-2	TRBV7-2	CAGSTHPTGELFF
TRBJ1-2	TRBV29-1	CSVENRANYGYTF
TRBJ1-2	TRBV20-1	CSAREVDYGYTF
TRBJ2-2	TRBV10-1	CASSESALAENTGELFF
TRBJ2-7	TRBV20-1	CSAAMRISYEQYF
TRBJ2-3	TRBV20-1	CSARGGLGAEQYF
TRBJ1-2	TRBV19	CASSIDSLSGYGYTF
TRBJ2-3	TRBV7-9	CASTSTDTQYF
TRBJ2-7	TRBV5-5	CASARSGNSYEQYF
TRBJ2-2	TRBV19	CASSIGGGNIITGELFF
TRBJ2-3	TRBV6-4	CASSDSPDGTDTQYF
TRBJ2-5	TRBV29-1	CSVENWSQETQYF
TRBJ1-5	TRBV7-2	CASSAGGGLGQPQHF
TRBJ2-7	TRBV5-6	CASSLAANSYEQYF
TRBJ2-1	TRBV6-5	CASSPGLRNEQFF
TRBJ2-7	TRBV4-1	CASSQVLVRETSYEQYF
TRBJ2-1	TRBV12-3/TRBV12-4	CASSLSSNYNEQFF
TRBJ2-7	TRBV24-1	CATSDPRGPDSYEQYF
TRBJ1-2	TRBV7-3	CASSSRTGGSQYGYTF
TRBJ2-7	TRBV21-1	CASSPQTGIVCEQYF
TRBJ2-5	TRBV7-9	CASSLAAPETQYF
TRBJ2-2	TRBV27	CASSLSVNTGELFF
TRBJ2-5	TRBV14	CASSQDFRTGQETQYF
TRBJ2-3	TRBV29-1	CSVDTNPGSADTQYF
TRBJ2-5	TRBV20-1	CSARDPPSTLETQYF
TRBJ2-1	TRBV9	CASSTTSRGRDNEQFF